This record looks at one T cell receptor beta chain sequence and its context. Its antigen is as yet unknown. The data derive from a study of T cell responses to AZD1222 COVID-19 vaccine. Across the study: Pooling covered second doses at about 4 or about 12 weeks.

Broader study findings: Of the AZD1222 recipients, only 5 to 7 were seropositive at baseline. The study sampled repertoires only after the peak T cell response. There were vaccine-associated CD4 TCRs across spike, dominant at 160-218 and 743-854.

The data were produced by immunoSEQ multiplex PCR, yet TCRdb's version contains in-frame clones alone and is incomplete. Of approximately 130,000 clones listed, approximately 94% are singletons. The sample was peripheral blood, taken on day 0 of AZD1222 vaccination. The sequence was obtained from an adult in good health.

CDR3 protein: CASNVNSNQPQHF. In DNA, the CDR3 is TGTGCCAGCAATGTTAATAGCAATCAGCCCCAGCATTTT. The chain is built from TRBV28 and TRBJ1-5, with D uncertain. From germline, CDR1 is MDHEN and CDR2 SYDVKM. Trimming left V 7 bases short and J 0 bases short, with 7 bases between. This CDR3 region has 13 residues.